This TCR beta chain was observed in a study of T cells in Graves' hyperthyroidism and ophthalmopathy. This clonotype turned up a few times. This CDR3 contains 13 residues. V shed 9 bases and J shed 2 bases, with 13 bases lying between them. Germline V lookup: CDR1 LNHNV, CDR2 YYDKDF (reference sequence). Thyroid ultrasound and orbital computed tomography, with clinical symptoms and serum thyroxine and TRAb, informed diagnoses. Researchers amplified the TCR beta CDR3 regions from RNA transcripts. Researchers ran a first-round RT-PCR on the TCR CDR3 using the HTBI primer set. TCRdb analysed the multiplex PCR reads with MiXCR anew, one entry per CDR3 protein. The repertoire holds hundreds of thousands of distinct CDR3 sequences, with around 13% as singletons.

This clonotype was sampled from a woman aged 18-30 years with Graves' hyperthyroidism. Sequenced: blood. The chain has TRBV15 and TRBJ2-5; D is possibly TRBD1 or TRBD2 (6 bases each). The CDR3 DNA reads TGTGCCACACGAGGGGGGCTGCAAGAGACCCAGTACTTC. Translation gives CATRGGLQETQYF.